A selection of T cell receptor beta chains follows, all from one sample in a study of cytomegalovirus exposure and HLA in healthy donors. The protocol was immunoSEQ multiplex PCR, while the TCRdb copy is restricted to in-frame clones and leaves out a portion. This sample's table has 130,000 or so clones. Sequencing was carried out using PBMCs. These receptors were obtained from a woman in her sixties in good health and CMV-seronegative. Each CDR3 is given with its conserved first and last residue. D genes are given only for firm matches.

TGTGCCAGCAGCTTCAGAGCGGGGGGGCAGTGGACCGGGGAGCTGTTTTTT | CASSFRAGGQWTGELFF | TRBJ2-2 | TRBV5-4 | TRBD2
TGTGCCAGAAGCTCACAACAACCCAGGGGGCGCAACACTGAAGCTTTCTTT | CARSSQQPRGRNTEAFF | TRBJ1-1 | TRBV5-3 | TRBD1
TGCGCCAGCAGCTCCGGGACAGGGGGTTACGAGCAGTACTTC | CASSSGTGGYEQYF | TRBJ2-7 | TRBV5-1 | TRBD1
TGCGCCAGCAGAGACCGGACAGGGGAGGTCGGGGAGCTGTTTTTT | CASRDRTGEVGELFF | TRBJ2-2 | TRBV5-1 | TRBD1
TGTGCCAGCTCGCCAGCGGCGGTGAACACTGAAGCTTTCTTT | CASSPAAVNTEAFF | TRBJ1-1 | TRBV18 | NA
TGTGCCAGCAGCGTAGACGGGGGAACTGAAGCTTTCTTT | CASSVDGGTEAFF | TRBJ1-1 | TRBV9 | NA
TGTGCCAGCAGCCAACGCGGGACAGTTGCTAATGAAAAACTGTTTTTT | CASSQRGTVANEKLFF | TRBJ1-4 | TRBV4-2 | TRBD1
TGTGCCAGCGGGACTAGCGGGGGGTCCCCCTACAATGAGCAGTTCTTC | CASGTSGGSPYNEQFF | TRBJ2-1 | TRBV18 | TRBD2
TGTGCCAGCAGTTACGGCTCGGGGGGGCCCAATGAGCAGTTCTTC | CASSYGSGGPNEQFF | TRBJ2-1 | TRBV6-5 | TRBD2
TGCGCCAGCAGTGACGACTTTGGGGGAGGGAACACTGAAGCTTTCTTT | CASSDDFGGGNTEAFF | TRBJ1-1 | TRBV10-2 | NA
TGTGCCAGCATTATGCAGGGCCCTAACTATGGCTACACCTTC | CASIMQGPNYGYTF | TRBJ1-2 | TRBV6-1 | NA
TGCAGCGTTGAAGACCGAGGACAGGGCCCTCTCTACGAGCAGTACTTC | CSVEDRGQGPLYEQYF | TRBJ2-7 | TRBV29-1 | TRBD1
TGTGCCAGCTCACCTTCTGCCTACGAGCAGTACTTC | CASSPSAYEQYF | TRBJ2-7 | TRBV18 | NA
TGCGCCAGCAGCCTCCGACTAGCGGGAACGGTCTACGAGCAGTACTTC | CASSLRLAGTVYEQYF | TRBJ2-7 | TRBV4-1 | TRBD2
TGTGCCAGCAGTGAGGACAGGTTAAACACTGAAGCTTTCTTT | CASSEDRLNTEAFF | TRBJ1-1 | TRBV2 | TRBD1
TGTGCCAGTAGAATGGGACAAGGGATAGGAGGCTACACCTTC | CASRMGQGIGGYTF | TRBJ1-2 | TRBV19 | NA
TGTGCCAGCAGTTACAGCGGGGCCTTCTCCTACGAGCAGTACTTC | CASSYSGAFSYEQYF | TRBJ2-7 | TRBV6-6 | TRBD2
TGTGCCAGTAGTATGAGGTCTAGCGGGACCTACGAGCAGTACTTC | CASSMRSSGTYEQYF | TRBJ2-7 | TRBV19 | TRBD2
TGTGCCAGTAGTATAGGCCAGGGACTAGCCAAGTCAGAGACCCAGTACTTC | CASSIGQGLAKSETQYF | TRBJ2-5 | TRBV19 | TRBD2
TGCGCCAGCAGCTTGGGCACAGGGATGTACGAGCAGTACTTC | CASSLGTGMYEQYF | TRBJ2-7 | TRBV5-1 | NA
TGTGCCAGCAGTGGACAGGTGACGAACACTGAAGCTTTCTTT | CASSGQVTNTEAFF | TRBJ1-1 | TRBV6-1 | NA
TGCAGCGCGAAAGGGACAAGTTGGGAGACCCAGTACTTC | CSAKGTSWETQYF | TRBJ2-5 | TRBV29-1 | NA
TGCAGCGTTGAGGTCAGGATTGTGGATACGCAGTATTTT | CSVEVRIVDTQYF | TRBJ2-3 | TRBV29-1 | NA
TGTGCCAGCAGCCTGGGGAGCTCCTACGAGCAGTACTTC | CASSLGSSYEQYF | TRBJ2-7 | TRBV4-2 | NA
TGTGCCAGCAGTCATGCTCAGGCGGGCTATGGCTACACCTTC | CASSHAQAGYGYTF | TRBJ1-2 | TRBV28 | NA
TGTGCCAGCAGTGGCAGGGTGGTCTATGGCTACACCTTC | CASSGRVVYGYTF | TRBJ1-2 | TRBV6-1 | NA
TGTGCCAGCAGCTTAATGGGACTAGAAAACGAGCAGTACTTC | CASSLMGLENEQYF | TRBJ2-7 | TRBV7-9 | TRBD2
TGCGCCAGCAGCTCGGGGGGGGATGAGCAGTTCTTC | CASSSGGDEQFF | TRBJ2-1 | TRBV5-1 | TRBD2
TGCGCCAGCAGTGAGTCGAGGTCGGGCATTCAGTACTTC | CASSESRSGIQYF | TRBJ2-4 | TRBV10-1 | NA